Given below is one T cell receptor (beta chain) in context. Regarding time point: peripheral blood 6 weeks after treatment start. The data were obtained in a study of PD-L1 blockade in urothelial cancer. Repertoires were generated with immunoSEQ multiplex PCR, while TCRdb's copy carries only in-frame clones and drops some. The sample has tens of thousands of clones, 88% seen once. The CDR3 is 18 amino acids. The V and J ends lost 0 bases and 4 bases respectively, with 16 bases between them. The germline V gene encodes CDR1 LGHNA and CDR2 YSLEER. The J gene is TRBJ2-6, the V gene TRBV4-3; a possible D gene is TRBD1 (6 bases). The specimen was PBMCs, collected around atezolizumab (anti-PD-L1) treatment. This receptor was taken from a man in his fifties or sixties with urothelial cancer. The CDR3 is CASSQDGTREPGANVLTF. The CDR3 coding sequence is TGCGCCAGCAGCCAAGACGGGACAAGGGAACCCGGGGCCAACGTCCTGACTTTC.